This T cell receptor beta chain stems from a study of low-dose radiotherapy and immunotherapy resistance in tumors (dated 2022 in TCRdb). With regard to the full study: In Cohort 1, 0.5 Gy per fraction was delivered every 2 weeks, and a total PTV dose of 6.5 Gy was prescribed. Cyclophosphamide 200 mg/m2 was given intravenously every two weeks, one day before each radiation and immunotherapy administration. Starting on cycle 1 day 1, patients took 300 mg of aspirin by mouth once a day for four cycles. Nivolumab and ipilimumab were both given intravenously, with nivolumab at a 240 mg flat dose every two weeks and ipilimumab at 1 mg/kg every six weeks. Eight patients were included in the translational analysis: three from the first dose cohort and the first five from the second dose cohort. For Cohort 2, the dose was 1 Gy per fraction given every two weeks, adding up to 13 Gy in total across 26 weeks. Randomization of trial participants into treatment groups was not performed.

CDR1 LGHNA and CDR2 YNFKEQ were looked up in the germline V gene. The CDR3 starts with the cysteine, ends with the phenylalanine, and has 16 residues. The retained sequence is limited to the CDR3, 48 bases, with the frame set at the first base. The germline V end is reduced by 3 bases and the J end by 5 bases; junction bases left unmatched: 7. This clonotype was recorded many times. Its recognized antigen is unknown. No base qualities exist here, and no much larger clone lies one base off it. The instrument given in TCRdb is Illumina HiSeq 2500. First-strand cDNA was synthesized with Superscript III and a set of TRAV- and TRBV-specific primers, covering both TCRalpha and TCRbeta chains. TCRs were amplified with Phusion for 15 to 20 PCR cycles, with a constant-region primer paired with the adapter attached to the V primers. Amplification of the isolated mRNA was done with the MessageAmp II aRNA Amplification Kit, which involved a roughly 16-hour in vitro transcription at 37 degrees C. mRNA for TCR sequencing was isolated with the Dynabeads mRNA DIRECT Purification Kit. Indexed Illumina adapters were added in a second Phusion PCR of 25 cycles, after which AMPure XP beads were used to purify the products. On the authors' methods: Using custom Perl scripts, TCR sequences that encoded the same protein were pooled, out-of-frame sequences were dropped, and the abundance of each clonotype was calculated. Any TCR sequence supported by only a single read was excluded from analysis. Among the metrics used to describe the repertoires were Shannon entropy, Gini index, clonality, richness, and the frequency of TCRs shared between repertoires. The public reads were quality trimmed at Q25 with fastp and then assembled into clones with MiXCR by TCRdb, keeping productive beta chains. Rows with one shared CDR3 protein collapse into an entry with the most common genes and DNA. Here the V and J calls rest on TCRdb's processing, not on the authors' analysis. In all, the sample holds around 100,000 distinct CDR3 sequences, and approximately 22% of those were seen once. The ten most abundant clones make up 9.5% to 15% of the sample.

The sample's time point label, in plain terms: after trial treatment. Sample treatment or condition, as interpreted from the label and publication: LDRT plus nivolumab, ipilimumab, low-dose cyclophosphamide and aspirin (RACIN trial). The donors took part in RACIN, a single-arm, phase I, dose-escalation trial that combined nivolumab, ipilimumab, aspirin, low-dose cyclophosphamide and low-dose radiotherapy. Eligible patients had advanced, TIL-negative solid tumors. The source was PBMCs, collected after low-dose radiotherapy plus immunotherapy. This receptor was identified in a female donor with ovarian cancer. Recombination joined TRBV4-2 with TRBJ1-5; the central 10 bases match TRBD1. The CDR3 loop reads CASSQSGTGEYQPQHF. The DNA reads as follows: TGTGCCAGCAGCCAGTCCGGGACAGGGGAATATCAGCCCCAGCATTTT.